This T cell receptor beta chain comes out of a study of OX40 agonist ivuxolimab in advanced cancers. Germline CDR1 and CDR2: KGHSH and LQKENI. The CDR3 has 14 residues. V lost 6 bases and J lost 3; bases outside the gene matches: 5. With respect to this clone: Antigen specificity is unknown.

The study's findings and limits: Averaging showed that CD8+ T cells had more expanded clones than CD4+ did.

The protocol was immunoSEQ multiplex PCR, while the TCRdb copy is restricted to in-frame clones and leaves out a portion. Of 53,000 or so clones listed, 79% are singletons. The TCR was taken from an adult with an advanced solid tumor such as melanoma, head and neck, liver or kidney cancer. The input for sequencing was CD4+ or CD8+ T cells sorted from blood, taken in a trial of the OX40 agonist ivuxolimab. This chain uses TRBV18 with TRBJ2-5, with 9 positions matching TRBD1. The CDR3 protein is CASSLWTGEETQYF. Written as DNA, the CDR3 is TGTGCCAGCTCTCTCTGGACAGGGGAAGAGACCCAGTACTTC.